These T cell receptor beta chains were read from a single sample in a study of post-analysis software for immune sequencing data. TCRdb recomputed calls from the PCR reads with MiXCR, one row per CDR3 protein. The profile shows more than 500,000 distinct CDR3 sequences, 34% of them singletons. The sample was blood. The receptors shown here come from a girl under 18 with multiple sclerosis. The CDR3 runs from the conserved cysteine through the conserved F or W. The D gene is left open where the match is weak. Some rows have no size entry. The others give once, few or many, or a class for an expanded clone.

TRBJ2-7,TRBD1,TRBV10-3,once,TGTGCCATCAGTGGAACGGGACAGAAAAGCTCCTACGAGCAGTACTTC,CAISGTGQKSSYEQYF
TRBJ1-2,TRBD1,TRBV20-1,few,TGCAGCACGGCTAATAGGGGGCAGGACTATGGCTACACCTTC,CSTANRGQDYGYTF
TRBJ2-5,TRBD2,TRBV5-1,NA,TGCGCCAGCAACCCGGGACTAGAACAAGAGACCCAGTACTTC,CASNPGLEQETQYF
TRBJ2-1,TRBD1,TRBV28,NA,TGTGCCAGCAGTATCTCCGGGACAGGGGTCAATGAGCAGTTCTTC,CASSISGTGVNEQFF
TRBJ2-5,NA,TRBV29-1,few,TGCAGCGTTGTACAGGGACGAGAGACCCAGTACTTC,CSVVQGRETQYF
TRBJ2-6,NA,TRBV5-1,NA,TGCGCCAGCAGCTTGGGACAGACTGGGGCCAACGTCCTGACTTTC,CASSLGQTGANVLTF
TRBJ1-4,TRBD1,TRBV20-1,NA,TGCAATGCTAGAGCAGGGGGTGAAGAAAAACTGTTTTTT,CNARAGGEEKLFF
TRBJ2-3,TRBD2,TRBV20-1,few,TGCAGTGCTAACCCTAGCGGGGGGGCCTCCCGCCTCACAGATACGCAGTATTTT,CSANPSGGASRLTDTQYF
TRBJ2-5,TRBD2,TRBV4-1,few,TGCGCGTCTTGCGGGAGACCTGGCGAGACCCAGTACTTC,CASCGRPGETQYF
TRBJ2-7,NA,TRBV7-3,NA,TGTGCCAGCAGCTTAATCGGGCGGGAAAGCTCCTACGAGCAGTACTTC,CASSLIGRESSYEQYF
TRBJ2-1,TRBD2,TRBV5-1,NA,TGCGCCAGCAGCTGGCCGGGGACTAGCGGTTACAATGAGCAGTTCTTC,CASSWPGTSGYNEQFF
TRBJ2-2,NA,TRBV12-3/TRBV12-4,NA,TGTGCCAGCAGTTTGCGTGTGACAGGGAACACCGGGGAGCTGTTTTTT,CASSLRVTGNTGELFF
TRBJ1-2,NA,TRBV5-5,NA,TGTGCCAGCATCAATCCCGGGACAAACTATGGCTACACCTTC,CASINPGTNYGYTF